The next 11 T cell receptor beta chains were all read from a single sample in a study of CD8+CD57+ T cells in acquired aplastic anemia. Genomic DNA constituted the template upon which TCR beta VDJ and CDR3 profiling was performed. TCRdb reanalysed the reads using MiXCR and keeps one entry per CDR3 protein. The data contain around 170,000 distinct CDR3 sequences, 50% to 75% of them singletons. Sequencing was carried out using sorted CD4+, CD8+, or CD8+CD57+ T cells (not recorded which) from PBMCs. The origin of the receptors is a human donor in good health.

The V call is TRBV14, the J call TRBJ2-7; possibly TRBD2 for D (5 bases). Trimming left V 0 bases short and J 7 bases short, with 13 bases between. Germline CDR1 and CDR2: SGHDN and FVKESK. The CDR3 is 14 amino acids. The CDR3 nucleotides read TGTGCCAGCAGCCAAGAGGGCCGGTCGGGGGAGCAGTACTTC. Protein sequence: CASSQEGRSGEQYF.

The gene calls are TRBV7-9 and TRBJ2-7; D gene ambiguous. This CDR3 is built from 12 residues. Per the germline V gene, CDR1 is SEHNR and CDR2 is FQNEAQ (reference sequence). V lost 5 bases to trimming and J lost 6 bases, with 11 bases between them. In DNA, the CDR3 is TGTGCCAGCAGCCTAAACATGGGCGAGCAGTACTTC. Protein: CASSLNMGEQYF.

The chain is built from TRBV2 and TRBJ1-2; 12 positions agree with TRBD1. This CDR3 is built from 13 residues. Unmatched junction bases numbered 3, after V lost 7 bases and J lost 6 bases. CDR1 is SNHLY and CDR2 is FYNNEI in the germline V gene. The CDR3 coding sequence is TGTGCCAGCATTGGGACAGGGGGCAATGGCTACACCTTC. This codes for CASIGTGGNGYTF. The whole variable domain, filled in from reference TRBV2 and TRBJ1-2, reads EPEVTQTPSHQVTQMGQEVILRCVPISNHLYFYWYRQILGQKVEFLVSFYNNEISEKSEIFDDQFSVERPDGSNFTLKIRSTKLEDSAMYFCASIGTGGNGYTFGSGTRLTVV.

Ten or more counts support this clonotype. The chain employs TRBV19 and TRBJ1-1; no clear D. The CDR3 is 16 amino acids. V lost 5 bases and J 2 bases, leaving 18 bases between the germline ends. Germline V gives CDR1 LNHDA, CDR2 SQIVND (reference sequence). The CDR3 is CASSHRVVGSNTEAFF. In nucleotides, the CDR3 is TGTGCCAGTAGTCATCGGGTAGTAGGGAGTAACACTGAAGCTTTCTTT.

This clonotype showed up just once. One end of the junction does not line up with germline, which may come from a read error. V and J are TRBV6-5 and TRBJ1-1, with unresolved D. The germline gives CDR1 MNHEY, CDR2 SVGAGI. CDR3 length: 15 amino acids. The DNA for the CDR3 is TGTGCCAGCAGTTCCCCCCTCGAGGAGAACACTAAAGCTTTCTTT. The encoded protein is CASSSPLEENTKAFF.

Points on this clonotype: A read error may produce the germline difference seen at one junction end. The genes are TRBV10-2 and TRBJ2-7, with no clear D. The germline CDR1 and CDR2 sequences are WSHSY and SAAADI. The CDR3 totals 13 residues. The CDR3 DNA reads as TGCGCCATCAGTGAGACGTTTCAAAGCGAGCAGTACTTC. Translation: CAISETFQSEQYF.

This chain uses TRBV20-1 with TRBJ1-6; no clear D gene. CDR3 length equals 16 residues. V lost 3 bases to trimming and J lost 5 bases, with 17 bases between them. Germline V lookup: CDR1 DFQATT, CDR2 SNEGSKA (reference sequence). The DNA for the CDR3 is TGCAGTGCTAGGATAGATGGAGGGAATCATAATTCACCCCTCCACTTT. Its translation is CSARIDGGNHNSPLHF.

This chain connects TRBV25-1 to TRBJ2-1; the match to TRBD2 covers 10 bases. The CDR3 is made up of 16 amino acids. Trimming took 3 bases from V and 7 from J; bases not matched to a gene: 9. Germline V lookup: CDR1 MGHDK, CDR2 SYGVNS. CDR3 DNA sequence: TGTGCCAGCAGTGAGCGCCTAGCGGGAGTTATAAATGAGCAGTTCTTC. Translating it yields CASSERLAGVINEQFF.

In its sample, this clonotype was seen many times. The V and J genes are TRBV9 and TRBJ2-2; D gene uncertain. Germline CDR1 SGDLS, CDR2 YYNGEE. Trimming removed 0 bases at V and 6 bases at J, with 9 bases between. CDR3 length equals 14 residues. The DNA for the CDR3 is TGTGCCAGCAGCGTAGTTAAGTTCCCCGGGGAGCTGTTTTTT. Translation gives CASSVVKFPGELFF.

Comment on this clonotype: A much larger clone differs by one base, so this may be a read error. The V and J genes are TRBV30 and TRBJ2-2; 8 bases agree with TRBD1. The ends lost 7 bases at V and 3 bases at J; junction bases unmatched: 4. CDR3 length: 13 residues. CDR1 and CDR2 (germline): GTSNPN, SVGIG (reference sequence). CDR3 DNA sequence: TGTGCCTTGACAGGGGCAGACACCGGGGAGCTGTTTTTT. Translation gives CALTGADTGELFF.

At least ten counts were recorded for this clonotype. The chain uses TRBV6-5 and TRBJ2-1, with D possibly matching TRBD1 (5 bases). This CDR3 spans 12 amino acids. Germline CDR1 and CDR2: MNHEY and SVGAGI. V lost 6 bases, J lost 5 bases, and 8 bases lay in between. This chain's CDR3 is CASRGPDNEQFF. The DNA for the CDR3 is TGTGCCAGCAGGGGGCCCGACAATGAGCAGTTCTTC.